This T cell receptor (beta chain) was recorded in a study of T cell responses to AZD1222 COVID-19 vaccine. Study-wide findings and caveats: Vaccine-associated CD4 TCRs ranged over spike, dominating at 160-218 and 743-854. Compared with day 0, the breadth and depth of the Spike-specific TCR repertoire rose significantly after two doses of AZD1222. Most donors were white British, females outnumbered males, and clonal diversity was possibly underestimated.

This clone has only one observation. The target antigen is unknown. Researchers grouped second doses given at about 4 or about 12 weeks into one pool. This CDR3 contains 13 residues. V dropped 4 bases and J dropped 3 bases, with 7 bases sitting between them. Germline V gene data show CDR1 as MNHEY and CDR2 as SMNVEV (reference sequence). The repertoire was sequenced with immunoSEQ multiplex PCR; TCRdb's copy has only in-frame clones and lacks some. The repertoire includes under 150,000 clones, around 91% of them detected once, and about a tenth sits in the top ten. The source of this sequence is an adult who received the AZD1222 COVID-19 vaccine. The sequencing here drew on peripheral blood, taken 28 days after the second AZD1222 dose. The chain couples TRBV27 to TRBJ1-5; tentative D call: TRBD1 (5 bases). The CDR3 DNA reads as TGTGCCAGCAGTTGGGGGATCAATCAGCCCCAGCATTTT. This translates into CASSWGINQPQHF.